This T cell receptor beta chain emerged from a study of blood T cells in healthy people across ages. Trimming took off 6 bases at V and 6 bases at J, with 19 bases between the two ends. The CDR3 consists of 15 residues. The V gene's germline CDR1 is MNHNS and CDR2 SASEGT. Sample-barcoded 5' priming and a J-beta primer mix drove a second PCR of roughly 7 to 11 cycles. TCRdb ran MiXCR on the 5' RACE reads and lists one entry per CDR3 protein. The sample holds 500,000 to 550,000 distinct CDR3 sequences, about 24% seen once. Study-wide results and limits: The recorded TCR beta diversity per million T cells decreased in a roughly linear manner with age. There was no known CMV status for donors, so expanded clonotype changes were possibly confounded. A conclusive naive versus antigen-experienced comparison was prevented by the unsorted PBMCs.

As to this clonotype: What it binds is unknown.

This sample also appeared in a second study, on T cells of mothers and their children.

This TCR derives from a boy aged 5-17 years in good health. J is TRBJ2-3 and V is TRBV6-1; TRBD2 is a possible D gene (7 bases). The sample comprised blood. The CDR3 is CASSGVGGAGDTQYF. The CDR3 DNA sequence: TGTGCCAGCAGCGGGGTGGGGGGGGCCGGTGATACGCAGTATTTT.